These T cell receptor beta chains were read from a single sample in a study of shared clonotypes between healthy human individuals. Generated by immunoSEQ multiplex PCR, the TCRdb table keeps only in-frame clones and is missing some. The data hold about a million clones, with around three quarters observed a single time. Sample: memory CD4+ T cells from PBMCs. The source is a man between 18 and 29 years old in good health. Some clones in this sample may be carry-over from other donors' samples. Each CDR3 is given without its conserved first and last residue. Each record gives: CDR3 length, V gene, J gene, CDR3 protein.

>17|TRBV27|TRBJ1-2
ASAAWGGIILGKGYGYT
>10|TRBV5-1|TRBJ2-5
ASSYHAETQY
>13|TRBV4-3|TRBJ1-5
ASSQGWGDNQPQH
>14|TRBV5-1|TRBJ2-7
ASSLEIIGQGYEQY
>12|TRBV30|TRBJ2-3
AWTGTILTDTQY
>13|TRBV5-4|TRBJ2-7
ASSSRTGETYEQY
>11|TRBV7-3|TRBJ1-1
ATKQGPNTEAF
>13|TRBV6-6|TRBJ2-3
ASSYSLLGRGTQY
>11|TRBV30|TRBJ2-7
AWSNRGRSVQY
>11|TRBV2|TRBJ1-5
ASSRESNQPQH
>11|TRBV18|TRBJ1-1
ASSGGQGKEAF
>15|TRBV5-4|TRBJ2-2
ASSLSGRQGGTGELF
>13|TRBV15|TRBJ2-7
ATSRVLAGSYEQY
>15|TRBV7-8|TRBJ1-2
ASSFGPLEPGSYGYT
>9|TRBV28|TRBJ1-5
ASSFRGPQH
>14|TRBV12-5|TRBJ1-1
ASGLNPTGMNTEAF